One T cell receptor beta chain is described in this entry. Its target is unknown. The data belong to a study of T-cell memory formation after mild COVID-19. General study results and limits: From day 15 to 85, contracting clones were balanced between CD4 and CD8, whereas later expanders leaned toward CD4+. Proof of SARS-CoV-2 specificity was absent for the second-wave clones that crested on day 37. The CD4+ clones that contracted clustered mainly within CM and EM, and the CD8+ clones concentrated in EMRA.

TCRdb fed the 5' RACE reads into MiXCR, producing one record per CDR3 protein. The sample has 140,000 to 150,000 distinct CDR3 sequences, 15% to 20% seen once; the top ten hold about 2.3%. Germline CDR1 is SQVTM and CDR2 is ANQGSEA. V lost 4 bases and J lost 3, with 9 bases in between. The CDR3 length is 12 residues. The material sequenced was PBMCs or a T cell subset sorted from them (not recorded which). V gene TRBV29-1 combines with J gene TRBJ1-2; unclear D gene. The sequence was collected from an adult woman who had mild COVID-19 (a few samples of this study predate the infection). Cell type and time point are not known. The CDR3 here is CSVGEGDYGYTF. Here the CDR3 DNA reads TGCAGCGTTGGAGAGGGTGACTATGGCTACACCTTC. Looking up the rest from reference TRBV29-1 and TRBJ1-2 gives the full variable domain: SAVISQKPSRDICQRGTSLTIQCQVDSQVTMMFWYRQQPGQSLTLIATANQGSEATYESGFVIDKFPISRPNLTFSTLTVSNMSPEDSSIYLCSVGEGDYGYTFGSGTRLTVV.